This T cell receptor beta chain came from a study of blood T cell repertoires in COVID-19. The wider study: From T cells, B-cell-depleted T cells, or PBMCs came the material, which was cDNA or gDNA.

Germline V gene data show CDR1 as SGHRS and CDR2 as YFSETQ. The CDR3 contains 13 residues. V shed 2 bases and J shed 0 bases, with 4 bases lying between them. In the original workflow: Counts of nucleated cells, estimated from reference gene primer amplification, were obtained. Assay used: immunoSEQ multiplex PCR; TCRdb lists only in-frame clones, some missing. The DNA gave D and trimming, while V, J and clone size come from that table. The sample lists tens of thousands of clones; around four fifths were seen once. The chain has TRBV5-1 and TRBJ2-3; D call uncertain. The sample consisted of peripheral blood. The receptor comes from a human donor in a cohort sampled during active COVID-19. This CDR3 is CASSFPSTDTQYF. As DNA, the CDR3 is TGCGCCAGCAGCTTCCCAAGCACAGATACGCAGTATTTT.